These 29 T cell receptor beta chains came from one sample sequenced in a study of OX40 agonist ivuxolimab in advanced cancers. This table comes from immunoSEQ multiplex PCR, and its TCRdb copy is limited to in-frame clones, with some not included. In the table there are more than 85,000 clones, over 75% of which are singletons. Specimen: CD4+ or CD8+ T cells sorted from blood, collected in a trial of the OX40 agonist ivuxolimab. The receptors come from an adult with an advanced solid tumor such as melanoma, head and neck, liver or kidney cancer.

The V call is TRBV13, the J call TRBJ2-1; perhaps TRBD2 as D (6 bases). The CDR3 contains 14 residues. Germline V lookup: CDR1 PRHDT, CDR2 FYEKMQ (reference sequence). V lost 5 bases and J 8 bases, leaving 16 bases between the germline ends. The DNA of the CDR3 is TGTGCCAGCAGCCCCCGGTGGGGAGGACATGAGCAGTTCTTC. This translates into CASSPRWGGHEQFF.

The chain combines TRBV4-3 with TRBJ2-3, with D perhaps TRBD1 or TRBD2 (7 bases each). The CDR3 has 17 amino acids. The V end was cut by 1 base, the J end by 3 bases, with 17 bases between. CDR1 and CDR2 (germline): LGHNA, YSLEER. CDR3 bases: TGCGCCAGCAGCCAAGTAAGGGGCAGGGGGGGTACAGATACGCAGTATTTT. This translates into CASSQVRGRGGTDTQYF.

The chain links TRBV4-1 to TRBJ2-3; D is unresolved. Trimming removed 6 bases from V and 3 bases from J, with 13 bases in between. The CDR3 is 14 amino acids. Germline CDR1 is MGHRA and CDR2 is YSYEKL. The CDR3 reads CASSKAMGTDTQYF. In DNA form, the CDR3 reads TGCGCCAGCAGTAAGGCGATGGGAACAGATACGCAGTATTTT.

The gene calls are TRBV6-1 and TRBJ1-1; 10 positions agree with TRBD1. This CDR3 spans 16 amino acids. Germline loops: CDR1 MNHNS, CDR2 SASEGT. The V segment lost 4 bases and the J segment 4 bases; nucleotides outside the gene matches: 9. This CDR3 reads CASSVRGGTGVTEAFF. CDR3 bases: TGTGCCAGCAGTGTCCGAGGAGGGACAGGGGTCACTGAAGCTTTCTTT.

The chain carries TRBV18 and TRBJ1-1, with D possibly being TRBD1 (5 bases). The V gene's germline CDR1 is KGHSH and CDR2 LQKENI. V lost 6 bases and J 0 bases, leaving 8 bases between the germline ends. The length of the CDR3 is 13 residues. CDR3 nucleotide sequence: TGTGCCAGCTCGGAGGGACTGAACACTGAAGCTTTCTTT. Its protein product is CASSEGLNTEAFF.

This clone has only a few counts. V gene TRBV19 combines with J gene TRBJ1-2; 7 nucleotides match TRBD1. With 5 bases clipped from V and 4 bases from J, the junction kept 7 bases outside the gene matches. Germline assignment: CDR1 LNHDA and CDR2 SQIVND (reference sequence). CDR3 size: 14 residues. CDR3 residues: CASSRGQVLYGYTF. CDR3 DNA sequence: TGTGCCAGTAGTCGCGGACAGGTCCTCTATGGCTACACCTTC.

V and J are TRBV28 and TRBJ1-2; D remains unclear. Germline V gene data show CDR1 as MDHEN and CDR2 as SYDVKM. Deletions cut 10 bases from V and 4 bases from J, with 22 bases between. The CDR3 is 15 residues long. The CDR3 here is CATLGSSPYPYGYTF. CDR3 DNA sequence: TGTGCCACCCTAGGGTCCTCTCCTTACCCCTATGGCTACACCTTC.

The chain carries TRBV30 and TRBJ2-3; D may be TRBD1 (6 bases). V gave up 5 bases and J gave up 7 bases, with 19 bases separating them. CDR3 length equals 14 residues. Germline V lookup: CDR1 GTSNPN, CDR2 SVGIG (reference sequence). The CDR3 reads CAWGKGTTSNTQYF. The CDR3 DNA reads as TGTGCCTGGGGGAAGGGGACAACTTCGAATACGCAGTATTTT.

This clone was seen a single time. The chain recombines TRBV5-4 with TRBJ1-2; TRBD1 aligns across 8 bases. With 1 base clipped from V and 8 bases from J, the junction kept 4 bases outside the gene matches. The germline gives CDR1 SGHNT, CDR2 YYREEE (reference sequence). The length of the CDR3 is 13 residues. The CDR3 region is CASSLSGGGGYTF. CDR3 DNA sequence: TGTGCCAGCAGCTTGTCAGGGGGCGGGGGCTACACCTTC.

The chain is built from TRBV9 and TRBJ2-7; 9 nucleotides align to TRBD2. The CDR3 totals 16 residues. The ends lost 0 bases at V and 6 bases at J; junction bases unmatched: 10. Germline CDR1 and CDR2: SGDLS and YYNGEE. The CDR3 is CASSVEVAGARAEQYF. CDR3 coding DNA: TGTGCCAGCAGCGTAGAAGTAGCGGGAGCGAGGGCCGAGCAGTACTTC.

The chain carries TRBV28 and TRBJ2-7; D unresolved. CDR1 and CDR2 from the germline V gene are MDHEN and SYDVKM. The CDR3 is 12 residues long. Trimming removed 3 bases from V and 7 bases from J, with 10 bases in between. The CDR3 region is CASSFTVGEQYF. The DNA for the CDR3 is TGTGCCAGCAGTTTTACAGTGGGGGAGCAGTACTTC. Complete variable domain (other parts from reference TRBV28 and TRBJ2-7): DVKVTQSSRYLVKRTGEKVFLECVQDMDHENMFWYRQDPGLGLRLIYFSYDVKMKEKGDIPEGYSVSREKKERFSLILESASTNQTSMYLCASSFTVGEQYFGPGTRLTVT.

The chain has TRBV6-4 and TRBJ2-7, with a weak D call TRBD2 (6 bases). The CDR3 has 18 residues. Germline V gene sequence: CDR1 MRHNA, CDR2 SNTAGT. V lost 2 bases to trimming and J lost 2 bases, with 22 bases between them. CDR3 in amino acids: CASSDPQIGGIVTYEQYF. The CDR3 region has the DNA TGTGCCAGCAGTGACCCTCAGATCGGAGGGATAGTTACCTACGAGCAGTACTTC.

CDR3: CAWRGRGLRVETQYF. Here the CDR3 DNA reads TGTGCCTGGAGGGGGAGGGGGCTGAGAGTAGAGACCCAGTACTTC. The chain joins TRBV30 to TRBJ2-5; D might be TRBD1 or TRBD2, each matching 7 bases. Trimming removed 3 bases at V and 4 bases at J, with 18 bases between. The length of the CDR3 is 15 residues. The germline CDR1 and CDR2 sequences are GTSNPN and SVGIG (reference sequence).

As DNA, the CDR3 is TGTGCCAGCAGCAAATCCGGGACAGGCATAGAAAAACTGTTTTTT. It codes for CASSKSGTGIEKLFF. This chain joins TRBV7-9 and TRBJ1-4, with 8 bases fitting TRBD1. V was clipped by 5 bases and J by 8 bases; unmatched bases: 10. Germline CDR1 SEHNR, CDR2 FQNEAQ (reference sequence). The CDR3 is 15 amino acids.

The rearrangement links TRBV11-2 to TRBJ2-3; a possible D gene is TRBD2 (6 bases). The germline gives CDR1 SGHAT, CDR2 FQNNGV. V lost 1 base and J 5 bases, leaving 7 bases between the germline ends. The CDR3 loop spans 13 amino acids. CDR3 nucleotides: TGTGCCAGCAGCTTAGCGGGGGTAGATACGCAGTATTTT. Its protein is CASSLAGVDTQYF.

J is TRBJ1-5 and V is TRBV28, with 10 bases fitting TRBD1. The CDR3 loop spans 14 amino acids. From germline, CDR1 is MDHEN and CDR2 SYDVKM. The J segment lost 2 bases and the V segment lost 7 bases, leaving 2 bases of the junction unmatched. CDR3 protein: CASTDRGRNQPQHF. CDR3 DNA: TGTGCCAGCACAGACAGGGGGCGCAATCAGCCCCAGCATTTT.

This chain connects TRBV21-1 to TRBJ2-5; the table's D call of TRBD1 was not tested on the DNA. TRBV21-1 is marked as a pseudogene. The CDR3 runs 15 residues. CDR3 bases: TGTGCCAGCAGCAAAGCGGACAGGGGGCAAGAGACCCAGTACTTC. This sequence encodes CASSKADRGQETQYF.

This sequence joins TRBV29-1 and TRBJ2-5; TRBD2 matches 9 bases. The DNA end favors TRBJ2-7, so the J call may be wrong. CDR3 size: 13 residues. In germline, CDR1 is SQVTM, CDR2 ANQGSEA. CDR3 bases: TGCAGCACCACTAGCGGGTCCCCCTACGAGCAGTACTTC. Amino acid sequence: CSTTSGSPYEQYF.

Turning to this clone: The identical CDR3 is also encoded by other nucleotide sequences in the sample. The chain employs TRBV7-2 and TRBJ2-6; D not certain. CDR3 length: 15 residues. Germline assignment: CDR1 SGHTA and CDR2 FQGNSA. V shed 1 base and J shed 0 bases, with 4 bases lying between them. CDR3 nucleotide sequence: TGTGCCAGCAGCTTAGGAAGCTCTGGGGCCAACGTCCTGACTTTC. Translated, it gives CASSLGSSGANVLTF. Variable domain in full (rest from reference TRBV7-2 and TRBJ2-6): GAGVSQSPSNKVTEKGKDVELRCDPISGHTALYWYRQSLGQGLEFLIYFQGNSAPDKSGLPSDRFSAERTGGSVSTLTIQRTQQEDSAVYLCASSLGSSGANVLTFGAGSRLTVL.

This sequence joins TRBV7-2 and TRBJ2-1; D is unclear. CDR3 size: 15 residues. Trimming pared 1 base from V and 3 bases from J, leaving 10 bases between. Germline V CDR1 and CDR2: SGHTA, FQGNSA. For the CDR3, the DNA is TGTGCCAGCAGCTTAGATCGCGGTAACTACAATGAGCAGTTCTTC. Its protein product is CASSLDRGNYNEQFF. The variable domain in full, completed from reference TRBV7-2 and TRBJ2-1, reads GAGVSQSPSNKVTEKGKDVELRCDPISGHTALYWYRQSLGQGLEFLIYFQGNSAPDKSGLPSDRFSAERTGGSVSTLTIQRTQQEDSAVYLCASSLDRGNYNEQFFGPGTRLTVL.

J is TRBJ2-7 and V is TRBV6-1, with D perhaps TRBD2 (5 bases). CDR3 length equals 13 residues. CDR1 and CDR2 from the germline V gene are MNHNS and SASEGT. Trimming left V 4 bases short and J 9 bases short, with 16 bases between. This CDR3 is CASSVDPRTWQYF. The CDR3 DNA follows: TGTGCCAGCAGTGTGGACCCCCGGACTTGGCAGTACTTC.

This clone was seen a single time. The V gene is TRBV5-6, the J gene TRBJ2-7; possible D gene TRBD2, 6 bases. Germline V gene lookup returns CDR1 SGHDT and CDR2 YYEEEE. The CDR3 contains 16 residues. V shed 2 bases and J shed 4 bases, with 19 bases lying between them. The CDR3 DNA sequence: TGTGCCAGCAGCTTCGGCCCCCCGGACTACACGTACGAGCAGTACTTC. Residues: CASSFGPPDYTYEQYF. Using reference TRBV5-6 and TRBJ2-7 for the parts outside the CDR3, the full variable domain is DAGVTQSPTHLIKTRGQQVTLRCSPKSGHDTVSWYQQALGQGPQFIFQYYEEEERQRGNFPDRFSGHQFPNYSSELNVNALLLGDSALYLCASSFGPPDYTYEQYFGPGTRLTVT.

The chain carries TRBV28 and TRBJ2-3; TRBD1 is a possible D gene (6 bases). The CDR3 sequence is 12 residues long. V was clipped by 5 bases and J by 6 bases, with 9 bases between them. Germline CDR1 and CDR2: MDHEN and SYDVKM. The CDR3 protein is CASSSDRDTQYF. The CDR3 region has the DNA TGTGCCAGCAGTAGCGACAGGGATACGCAGTATTTT.

V is TRBV15 and J is TRBJ2-3; D might be TRBD2 (5 bases). The CDR3 totals 15 residues. Between the trimmed V and J ends, which lost 0 bases and 2 bases, there was a span of 9 bases. Germline V lookup: CDR1 LNHNV, CDR2 YYDKDF (reference sequence). The CDR3 sequence: CATSRDDYFTDTQYF. The DNA for the CDR3 is TGTGCCACCAGCAGAGATGACTACTTCACAGATACGCAGTATTTT. Full variable domain (rest looked up from reference TRBV15 and TRBJ2-3): DAMVIQNPRYQVTQFGKPVTLSCSQTLNHNVMYWYQQKSSQAPKLLFHYYDKDFNNEADTPDNFQSRRPNTSFCFLDIRSPGLGDTAMYLCATSRDDYFTDTQYFGPGTRLTVL.

This clone was counted a few times. The J gene is TRBJ2-2, the V gene TRBV7-3; the match to TRBD2 covers 7 bases. The CDR3 has 14 amino acids. The germline CDR1 and CDR2 sequences are SGHTA and FQGTGA. With V trimmed by 6 bases and J by 6 bases, 7 bases remained unmatched. The CDR3 sequence is CASSSGLVAGELFF. DNA of the CDR3: TGTGCCAGCAGTTCCGGACTAGTCGCCGGGGAGCTGTTTTTT.

This clone was detected once. The chain combines TRBV4-1 with TRBJ2-5; D tentatively reads TRBD1 or TRBD2 (5 bases each). V lost 4 bases and J 5 bases, leaving 17 bases between the germline ends. The CDR3 consists of 15 residues. The germline gives CDR1 MGHRA, CDR2 YSYEKL. The CDR3, as DNA: TGCGCCAGCAGCCGCGAGCCAGGGCGAGGGGAGACCCAGTACTTC. Protein sequence: CASSREPGRGETQYF.

J is TRBJ2-7 and V is TRBV4-2; the match to TRBD2 covers 14 bases. The germline V gene encodes CDR1 LGHNA and CDR2 YNFKEQ. V shed 0 bases, J shed 4 bases, and the junction held 2 bases outside the gene matches. The CDR3 extends over 16 amino acids. CDR3 loop: CASSQDWTSGGYEQYF. The CDR3 region has the DNA TGTGCCAGCAGCCAAGATTGGACTAGCGGGGGGTACGAGCAGTACTTC.

The chain is built from TRBV11-2 and TRBJ2-3, with D unclear. The germline V gene has CDR1 SGHAT and CDR2 FQNNGV. Trimming took off 5 bases at V and 0 bases at J, with 9 bases between the two ends. This CDR3 has 14 amino acids. The CDR3 DNA follows: TGTGCCAGCAGCATATCTCCCAGCACAGATACGCAGTATTTT. It is translated as CASSISPSTDTQYF.

The rearrangement uses TRBV7-8 and TRBJ1-5; D is perhaps TRBD1 (5 bases). The V end was cut by 3 bases, the J end by 6 bases, with 15 bases between. The germline gives CDR1 SGHVS, CDR2 FQNEAQ. This CDR3 has 15 residues. The CDR3 protein is CASSFSTGTFQPQHF. CDR3 DNA sequence: TGTGCCAGCAGCTTTTCTACGGGGACTTTTCAGCCCCAGCATTTT.